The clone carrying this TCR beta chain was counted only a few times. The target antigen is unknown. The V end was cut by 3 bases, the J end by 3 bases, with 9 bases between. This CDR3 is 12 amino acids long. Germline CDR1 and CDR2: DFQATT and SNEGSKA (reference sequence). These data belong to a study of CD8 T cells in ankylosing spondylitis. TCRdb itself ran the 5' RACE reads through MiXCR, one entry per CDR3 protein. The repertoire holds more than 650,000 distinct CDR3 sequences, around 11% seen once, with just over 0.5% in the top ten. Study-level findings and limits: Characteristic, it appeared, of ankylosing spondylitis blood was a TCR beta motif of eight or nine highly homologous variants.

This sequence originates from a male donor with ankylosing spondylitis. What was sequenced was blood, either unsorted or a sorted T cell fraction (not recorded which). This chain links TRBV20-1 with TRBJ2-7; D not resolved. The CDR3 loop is CSASSSNYEQYF. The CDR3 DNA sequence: TGCAGTGCTAGTTCCAGTAACTACGAGCAGTACTTC.